Included here is one TCR beta chain sequence, with context. Its antigen is currently unknown. V trimming: 9 bases; J trimming: 4 bases; junction bases outside the gene matches: 11. The CDR3 totals 15 residues. In germline, CDR1 is SNHLY, CDR2 FYNNEI. This sample is part of a study of cytomegalovirus exposure and HLA in healthy donors. Overall study results and limits: A likely sequencing artifact accounted for one observed cluster of highly shared sequence variants. Analysis performed later showed TCR beta chains linked to HLA being more clonally expanded than equally common others. TCR beta V segments were, for the most part, productive about 87% or about 30% of the time in an earlier analysis.

The PCR made use of 60 Vbeta and 13 Jbeta primers. The protocol was immunoSEQ multiplex PCR, while the TCRdb copy is restricted to in-frame clones and leaves out a portion. The sample lists about 160,000 clones, roughly 80% occurring once. V gene TRBV2 combines with J gene TRBJ2-3, with TRBD1 matching 9 bases. The source material was PBMCs. This TCR derives from a male donor in good health and CMV-seronegative. CDR3 DNA sequence: TGTGCCAGTTCTCCGGGGGACAGGGTGGCAGATACGCAGTATTTT. This sequence encodes CASSPGDRVADTQYF.